The clone carrying this T cell receptor beta chain is a singleton in its sample. It was CD45RO-negative cells, positively selected for CCR7, that made up naive CD8 cells, with terminally differentiated effector memory CD45RA+ cells excluded. Profiling relied on immunoSEQ multiplex PCR, and the TCRdb table lists in-frame clones only, not all of them. The data contain 2 million to 2.5 million clones, roughly 95% of them singletons. The source of the sample is a study of shared clonotypes between healthy human individuals. Study at large: CD4 naive and memory got three plates each, CD8 naive two, CD8 memory one.

Trimming took 2 bases from V and 6 from J; bases not matched to a gene: 4. CDR1 is KGHSH, CDR2 LQKENI, per germline. There are 15 residues in the CDR3. The clonotype originates from a man between 18 and 29 years old in good health. The V call is TRBV18, the J call TRBJ1-5; 10 bases fit TRBD1. The material sequenced was naive CD8+ T cells sorted from blood. The CDR3 region has the DNA TGTGCCAGCTCACCAATGGGGACAGGGGTTCAGCCCCAGCATTTT. Translating it yields CASSPMGTGVQPQHF.